This entry lists 27 T cell receptor beta chains sequenced from one sample in a study of blood T cell repertoires in COVID-19. Clones were sequenced by immunoSEQ multiplex PCR, and TCRdb holds only the in-frame ones, with some missing. The data contain about 140,000 clones, roughly 83% of them seen just once; the ten biggest clones take up approximately 5.1%. The sequenced material came from PBMCs or T cells enriched from blood (not recorded which). Receptors originate from a man in his 70s who had been exposed to COVID-19.

The rearrangement uses TRBV10-1 and TRBJ1-2, with 11 bases lining up with TRBD1. CDR1 and CDR2 from the germline V gene are WNHNN and SYGVQD (reference sequence). The CDR3 totals 15 residues. Trimming removed 8 bases from V and 3 bases from J; junction bases left unmatched: 8. CDR3 coding DNA: TGCGCCAGCCGTTGGACAGGGGGCAGGGACTATGGCTACACCTTC. It translates to CASRWTGGRDYGYTF.

This chain joins TRBV6-5 and TRBJ1-1; 11 bases line up with TRBD1. CDR1 is MNHEY, CDR2 SVGAGI, per germline. CDR3 length: 15 residues. Trimming took 0 bases from V and 4 from J; bases not matched to a gene: 1. The CDR3 reads CASSYSGQGGTEAFF. The DNA of the CDR3 is TGTGCCAGCAGTTACTCGGGACAGGGGGGCACTGAAGCTTTCTTT.

V usage is TRBV19 and J usage is TRBJ1-5; 8 bases fit TRBD1. From germline, CDR1 is LNHDA and CDR2 SQIVND (reference sequence). The CDR3 has 15 residues. V lost 4 bases to trimming and J lost 2 bases; unmatched junction nucleotides: 4. The CDR3 coding sequence is TGTGCCAGTAGTACGCAGGGGGCGGGCAATCAGCCCCAGCATTTT. This codes for CASSTQGAGNQPQHF.

This clone was picked up one time. The identical CDR3 is also encoded by other nucleotide sequences in the sample. The V call is TRBV4-1, the J call TRBJ2-7; no reliable D call. The germline V and J ends were trimmed by 3 bases and 0 bases, with 6 bases remaining between them. CDR1 and CDR2 (germline): MGHRA, YSYEKL. This CDR3 comprises 13 residues. As DNA, the CDR3 is TGCGCCAGCAGCCAGGGCAGCTCCTACGAGCAGTACTTC. It specifies CASSQGSSYEQYF.

V is TRBV4-1 and J is TRBJ1-4; no clear D. The ends were cut back, 0 bases at V and 5 bases at J, with 13 bases in the middle. Germline V gene lookup returns CDR1 MGHRA and CDR2 YSYEKL. The length of the CDR3 is 16 residues. CDR3 residues: CASSQDMMEQNEKLFF. The CDR3 DNA reads TGCGCCAGCAGCCAAGATATGATGGAGCAGAATGAAAAACTGTTTTTT.

V is TRBV28 and J is TRBJ2-1; D is possibly TRBD2 (5 bases). The V and J ends lost 6 bases and 0 bases respectively, with 12 bases between them. CDR1 and CDR2 from the germline V gene are MDHEN and SYDVKM. This CDR3 contains 15 residues. DNA of the CDR3: TGTGCCAGCAGCTCCAAGCGGACCTCCTACAATGAGCAGTTCTTC. It yields the protein CASSSKRTSYNEQFF.

The V call is TRBV30, the J call TRBJ1-6; a possible D gene is TRBD1 (5 bases). This CDR3 contains 16 residues. With 3 bases removed from V and 0 bases from J, the gap between germline ends came to 12 bases. The V gene's germline CDR1 is GTSNPN and CDR2 SVGIG (reference sequence). The CDR3 here is CAWSVQESSYNSPLHF. CDR3 DNA: TGTGCCTGGAGCGTACAGGAAAGCTCCTATAATTCACCCCTCCACTTT.

The chain recombines TRBV6-5 with TRBJ2-5; 8 bases are a match to TRBD1. V was clipped by 6 bases and J by 5 bases; unmatched bases: 8. The CDR3 is 14 amino acids. The germline gives CDR1 MNHEY, CDR2 SVGAGI. The CDR3 DNA sequence: TGTGCCAGCAGACCAGGGGGCGGGGTGGAGACCCAGTACTTC. It encodes CASRPGGGVETQYF.

This sequence joins TRBV7-2 and TRBJ2-5; 8 bases map to TRBD2. V was pared by 7 bases and J by 1 base, with 5 bases of the junction left unmatched. The CDR3 has 14 residues. CDR1 and CDR2 (germline): SGHTA, FQGNSA. CDR3 sequence: CASTRGGAQETQYF. DNA for the CDR3: TGTGCCAGCACCCGGGGGGGAGCCCAAGAGACCCAGTACTTC.

V is TRBV3-1 (or the pseudogene TRBV3-2) and J is TRBJ1-5; TRBD1 is a possible D gene (6 bases). In germline, CDR1 is LGHDT, CDR2 YNNKEL (reference sequence). V lost 1 base to trimming and J lost 15 bases, with 13 bases between them. This CDR3 has 12 amino acids. The CDR3 loop reads CASSQGRDKMHF. For the CDR3, the DNA is TGTGCCAGCAGCCAAGGCCGGGACAAAATGCATTTT.

The gene calls are TRBV19 and TRBJ1-5; no reliable D call. The CDR3 is 14 residues long. Germline V CDR1 and CDR2: LNHDA, SQIVND (reference sequence). V was clipped by 0 bases and J by 9 bases, with 12 bases between them. The CDR3 protein is CASSIDRGVGPQHF. In DNA form, the CDR3 reads TGTGCCAGTAGTATAGATCGCGGGGTAGGGCCCCAGCATTTT.

This rearrangement joins TRBV28 to TRBJ1-4; 10 nucleotides agree with TRBD1. The CDR3 is 15 amino acids. The germline gives CDR1 MDHEN, CDR2 SYDVKM. V shed 1 base and J 11 bases; nucleotides not matched to a gene: 7. This CDR3 is CASSLSRDRGRKLFF. As DNA, the CDR3 is TGTGCCAGCAGTTTATCCCGGGACAGGGGTCGGAAACTGTTTTTT. Supplemented by reference TRBV28 and TRBJ1-4, the full variable domain reads DVKVTQSSRYLVKRTGEKVFLECVQDMDHENMFWYRQDPGLGLRLIYFSYDVKMKEKGDIPEGYSVSREKKERFSLILESASTNQTSMYLCASSLSRDRGRKLFFGSGTQLSVL.

This clone was detected a few times. This chain joins TRBV3-1 (or the pseudogene TRBV3-2) and TRBJ2-7; TRBD2 might be the D (6 bases). Germline lookup yields CDR1 LGHDT and CDR2 YNNKEL (reference sequence). V shed 5 bases and J shed 6 bases, with 14 bases lying between them. This CDR3 comprises 13 residues. The CDR3 coding sequence is TGTGCCAGCAGCGCGGGACTGAAGGGCGAGCAGTACTTC. As protein: CASSAGLKGEQYF.

The chain couples TRBV29-1 to TRBJ2-5, with 7 nucleotides matching TRBD1. The trim removed 6 bases at V and 4 bases at J, leaving 8 bases unmatched. The CDR3 is made up of 13 amino acids. Per germline, CDR1 SQVTM and CDR2 ANQGSEA. Written as DNA, the CDR3 is TGCAGCGTGACCCAGGGGGTGGGAGAGACCCAGTACTTC. Its protein is CSVTQGVGETQYF. The whole variable domain, filled in from reference TRBV29-1 and TRBJ2-5, reads SAVISQKPSRDICQRGTSLTIQCQVDSQVTMMFWYRQQPGQSLTLIATANQGSEATYESGFVIDKFPISRPNLTFSTLTVSNMSPEDSSIYLCSVTQGVGETQYFGPGTRLLVL.

The chain carries TRBV6-2 or TRBV6-3 and TRBJ2-7, with D possibly being TRBD2 (5 bases). This CDR3 contains 12 residues. Trimming removed 5 bases from V and 7 bases from J, with 12 bases in between. Germline V gene data show CDR1 as MNHEY and CDR2 as SVGEGT. The CDR3 here is CASSGVGREQYF. The DNA of the CDR3 is TGTGCCAGCAGTGGAGTGGGGAGAGAGCAGTACTTC.

CDR3 residues: CASSQTSDPDTQYF. The CDR3 DNA reads TGTGCCAGCAGCCAGACTAGCGACCCGGATACGCAGTATTTT. This rearrangement joins TRBV4-2 to TRBJ2-3, with 8 nucleotides matching TRBD2. CDR3 size: 14 residues. V dropped 3 bases and J dropped 6; count of bases not matched to a gene: 5. Germline CDR1 is LGHNA and CDR2 is YNFKEQ.

V and J are TRBV27 and TRBJ1-5; 8 nucleotides agree with TRBD1. The CDR3 covers 14 residues. With V trimmed by 6 bases and J by 5 bases, 6 bases remained unmatched. Germline assignment: CDR1 MNHEY and CDR2 SMNVEV (reference sequence). CDR3 in DNA: TGTGCCAGCAGCCGTGACAGGGGCGATCAGCCCCAGCATTTT. Translation: CASSRDRGDQPQHF.

The J gene is TRBJ2-7, the V gene TRBV7-2; a weak D match, TRBD2 (6 bases). Trimming cost V 5 bases and J 2 bases, with 13 bases left between them. CDR1 and CDR2 from the germline V gene are SGHTA and FQGNSA. The CDR3 extends over 14 amino acids. Written as DNA, the CDR3 is TGTGCCAGCAGCCCCCGGACTAAGACCTACGAGCAGTACTTC. Translating it yields CASSPRTKTYEQYF.

The chain is built from TRBV12-3 or TRBV12-4 and TRBJ1-5, with D perhaps TRBD1 (5 bases). This CDR3 spans 13 amino acids. The V end was cut by 7 bases, the J end by 2 bases, with 9 bases between. The CDR3 DNA is TGTGCCAGCATCCAACAGGGCAATCAGCCCCAGCATTTT. Translation: CASIQQGNQPQHF.

The chain links TRBV27 to TRBJ1-1, with 12 nucleotides matching TRBD1. This CDR3 has 17 amino acids. The trim removed 5 bases at V and 4 bases at J, leaving 11 bases unmatched. Germline values: CDR1 MNHEY, CDR2 SMNVEV (reference sequence). CDR3 nucleotides: TGTGCCAGCAGTCCATTAACCCGGGGACAGGGGGCCACTGAAGCTTTCTTT. Its translation is CASSPLTRGQGATEAFF.

V gene TRBV5-1 combines with J gene TRBJ2-5; D ambiguous. The germline CDR1 and CDR2 sequences are SGHRS and YFSETQ. The CDR3 contains 14 residues. The V and J ends lost 2 bases and 0 bases respectively, with 8 bases between them. The CDR3 DNA reads TGCGCCAGCAGCTTACCAGGAAACCAAGAGACCCAGTACTTC. It specifies CASSLPGNQETQYF.

This rearrangement joins TRBV28 to TRBJ1-3, with no clear D. The germline CDR1 and CDR2 sequences are MDHEN and SYDVKM. The germline V and J ends were trimmed by 2 bases and 0 bases, with 8 bases remaining between them. The CDR3 has 15 amino acids. CDR3 residues: CASSLAVRSGNTIYF. DNA of the CDR3: TGTGCCAGCAGTTTAGCAGTCCGCTCTGGAAACACCATATATTTT.

The V call is TRBV7-2, the J call TRBJ2-1; D perhaps matches TRBD1 (5 bases). Germline values: CDR1 SGHTA, CDR2 FQGNSA. The CDR3 loop spans 15 amino acids. Trimming left V 0 bases short and J 4 bases short, with 10 bases between. CDR3 loop: CASSLAWGAYNEQFF. CDR3 DNA sequence: TGTGCCAGCAGCTTAGCGTGGGGCGCATACAATGAGCAGTTCTTC.

V usage is TRBV7-8 and J usage is TRBJ2-2; 9 bases are shared with TRBD1. Germline trimming cut 4 bases from V and 5 bases from J; bases unmatched to any gene: 5. This CDR3 is 15 amino acids long. Looked up from germline, CDR1 is SGHVS and CDR2 is FQNEAQ. As DNA, the CDR3 is TGTGCCAGCAGCTCGGGGACAGGGCGTACCGGGGAGCTGTTTTTT. Translation gives CASSSGTGRTGELFF.

The sample holds one count of this clone. The chain couples TRBV7-6 to TRBJ1-1; weak D call: TRBD1 (6 bases). The CDR3 has 18 amino acids. Trimming left V 4 bases short and J 2 bases short, with 23 bases between. The germline CDR1 and CDR2 sequences are SGHVS and FNYEAQ. Here the CDR3 DNA reads TGTGCCAGCAGCTCACTTACTGGCCACCGGGACAAAAACACTGAAGCTTTCTTT. Encoded protein: CASSSLTGHRDKNTEAFF. The full variable domain, in which reference TRBV7-6 and TRBJ1-1 provide the parts outside the CDR3, is GAGVSQSPRYKVTKRGQDVALRCDPISGHVSLYWYRQALGQGPEFLTYFNYEAQQDKSGLPNDRFSAERPEGSISTLTIQRTEQRDSAMYRCASSSLTGHRDKNTEAFFGQGTRLTVV.

The chain recombines TRBV10-2 with TRBJ1-4, with TRBD1 identical over 10 bases. Germline values: CDR1 WSHSY, CDR2 SAAADI. Trimming at V came to 10 bases and at J to 8 bases, leaving 16 bases not matched to a gene. This CDR3 comprises 16 residues. The CDR3 bases are TGCGCCACCTATCGAGAGACAGGGGGCGCGGGGGAAAAACTGTTTTTT. Translation gives CATYRETGGAGEKLFF.

The V and J genes are TRBV4-1 and TRBJ1-4, with D hard to call. V was clipped by 0 bases and J by 4 bases, with 6 bases between them. This CDR3 is built from 14 residues. Germline lookup yields CDR1 MGHRA and CDR2 YSYEKL. CDR3 in DNA: TGCGCCAGCAGCCAAGAACGGAGTAATGAAAAACTGTTTTTT. Translation gives CASSQERSNEKLFF.